The 21 T cell receptor beta chains listed next were all sequenced from one sample in a study of CD8 T cells in Susac syndrome. With random hexamers, roughly 0.45 to 1 ug RNA was reverse transcribed. Using its own MiXCR run on the immunoSEQ multiplex PCR reads, TCRdb lists one record per CDR3 protein. The sample carries about 430,000 distinct CDR3 sequences, more than 70% recorded once. Source material: CD8+ T cells from PBMCs. These receptors originate from a human donor with multiple sclerosis.

This chain links TRBV12-3 or TRBV12-4 with TRBJ1-1; no clear D. The V and J ends lost 6 bases and 4 bases respectively, with 15 bases between them. The CDR3 runs to 14 residues. The CDR3 reads CASRRDKEVTEAFF. The CDR3 DNA sequence: TGTGCCAGCAGGAGAGATAAGGAGGTCACTGAAGCTTTCTTT.

The chain recombines TRBV4-2 with TRBJ2-2, with D uncertain. The germline V gene encodes CDR1 LGHNA and CDR2 YNFKEQ. Trimming took 1 base from V and 6 from J, leaving 15 bases between them. CDR3 length: 16 amino acids. The CDR3 region has the DNA TGTGCCAGCAGCCAAGGGACCCCTGGATGGGCCGGGGAGCTGTTTTTT. Its protein is CASSQGTPGWAGELFF.

The chain recombines TRBV4-1 with TRBJ1-2; 7 bases are shared with TRBD1. Germline V gene data show CDR1 as MGHRA and CDR2 as YSYEKL. This CDR3 has 15 residues. With V trimmed by 3 bases and J by 8 bases, 12 bases remained unmatched. For the CDR3, the DNA is TGCGCCAGCAGCCACCATATTAACAGGGGACAAGGCTACACCTTC. As protein: CASSHHINRGQGYTF.

The chain combines TRBV27 with TRBJ1-5; tentatively, D is TRBD1 (5 bases). CDR1 and CDR2 from the germline V gene are MNHEY and SMNVEV (reference sequence). The CDR3 has 15 residues. Trimming removed 2 bases at V and 7 bases at J, with 15 bases between. CDR3 sequence: CASSLGAGLSQPQHF. CDR3 nucleotides: TGTGCCAGCAGTTTAGGGGCAGGGCTCAGCCAGCCCCAGCATTTT.

This clonotype appeared a single time. Mismatch with germline at one junction end may stem from a read error. The chain combines TRBV27 with TRBJ2-3; D is ambiguous. Per the germline V gene, CDR1 is MNHEY and CDR2 is SMNVEV (reference sequence). The CDR3 is made up of 14 amino acids. The CDR3 sequence: CASSSTKLTDTQYF. The CDR3 nucleotides read TGCGCCAGCAGTTCAACCAAACTCACAGATACGCAGTATTTT.

The V gene is TRBV7-9, the J gene TRBJ2-1; 8 bases are a match to TRBD1. Unmatched junction bases numbered 4, after V lost 6 bases and J lost 0 bases. The CDR3 extends over 15 amino acids. Germline V gene data show CDR1 as SEHNR and CDR2 as FQNEAQ (reference sequence). This CDR3 is CASRWDRSSYNEQFF. As DNA, the CDR3 is TGTGCCAGCAGGTGGGACAGGAGCTCCTACAATGAGCAGTTCTTC.

The rearrangement uses TRBV11-2 and TRBJ1-2; 9 bases line up with TRBD1. This CDR3 contains 15 residues. J was trimmed by 3 bases and V by 4 bases; bases with no gene match: 6. Germline V gene data show CDR1 as SGHAT and CDR2 as FQNNGV. DNA of the CDR3: TGTGCCAGCAGCTCGTCCCGGGACAGGGACTATGGCTACACCTTC. It is translated as CASSSSRDRDYGYTF.

The chain combines TRBV6-4 with TRBJ1-2, with D unresolved. Germline V gives CDR1 MRHNA, CDR2 SNTAGT. This CDR3 is built from 16 residues. V shed 0 bases and J shed 7 bases, with 18 bases lying between them. The CDR3 loop is CASSDSSEQAEGGYTF. The CDR3, as DNA: TGTGCCAGCAGTGACTCCTCTGAGCAGGCCGAGGGTGGCTACACCTTC.

The chain employs TRBV3-1 and TRBJ2-7; possible D gene TRBD2, 5 bases. CDR1 LGHDT and CDR2 YNNKEL come from the germline V gene (reference sequence). This CDR3 has 14 residues. V was clipped by 1 base and J by 2 bases, with 9 bases between them. DNA of the CDR3: TGTGCCAGCAGCCAAGGCACTAGTCCCTACGAGCAGTACTTC. Its translation: CASSQGTSPYEQYF.

The chain recombines TRBV27 with TRBJ1-1; no definite D call. The CDR3 covers 15 residues. Per the germline V gene, CDR1 is MNHEY and CDR2 is SMNVEV (reference sequence). With 2 bases removed from V and 0 bases from J, the gap between germline ends came to 10 bases. The chain's CDR3 is CASSLTVGMNTEAFF. The CDR3 bases are TGTGCCAGCAGTTTAACGGTCGGAATGAACACTGAAGCTTTCTTT.

The chain recombines TRBV27 with TRBJ2-1; no definite D call. Looked up from germline, CDR1 is MNHEY and CDR2 is SMNVEV (reference sequence). Trimming left V 5 bases short and J 9 bases short, with 11 bases between. The CDR3 is 12 residues long. CDR3 nucleotide sequence: TGTGCCAGCAGTAGAGGACGTCTTGAGCAGTTCTTC. This translates into CASSRGRLEQFF.

The rearrangement uses TRBV7-2 and TRBJ2-3, with TRBD2 identical over 10 bases. CDR1 is SGHTA, CDR2 FQGNSA, per germline. The CDR3 runs to 17 residues. Trimming cost V 5 bases and J 1 base; bases outside gene matches: 9. This CDR3 reads CASSPLAGDLGTDTQYF. The CDR3 DNA is TGTGCCAGCAGCCCTCTAGCGGGAGATTTGGGCACAGATACGCAGTATTTT.

The V and J genes are TRBV5-4 and TRBJ1-2; 7 bases align to TRBD1. Germline CDR1 SGHNT, CDR2 YYREEE (reference sequence). The CDR3 is 15 residues long. V was pared by 1 base and J by 7 bases, with 10 bases of the junction left unmatched. CDR3 coding DNA: TGTGCCAGCAGCTTGAAGGGGGCGCAACCTCTTGGCTACACCTTC. Encoded protein: CASSLKGAQPLGYTF.

This rearrangement joins TRBV15 to TRBJ1-1; 7 bases align to TRBD1. V lost 1 base and J lost 4; bases outside the gene matches: 9. The CDR3 covers 16 residues. In germline, CDR1 is LNHNV, CDR2 YYDKDF (reference sequence). The CDR3 region is CATSRGRGRGSTEAFF. In nucleotides, the CDR3 is TGTGCCACCAGCAGAGGGAGGGGGCGTGGGAGCACTGAAGCTTTCTTT.

This clonotype was detected a few times. The V gene is TRBV12-3 or TRBV12-4, the J gene TRBJ1-2; 7 positions agree with TRBD1. The V gene end was trimmed by 6 bases and the J gene end by 4 bases; junction bases not matched to a gene: 8. This CDR3 has 14 amino acids. This CDR3 is CASSRTGAPYGYTF. In DNA form, the CDR3 reads TGTGCCAGCAGCCGGACAGGAGCCCCCTATGGCTACACCTTC.

The chain uses TRBV6-2 or TRBV6-3 and TRBJ1-2; D uncertain. V was trimmed by 4 bases and J by 6 bases, leaving 18 bases between them. The CDR3 runs to 15 residues. The germline V gene has CDR1 MNHEY and CDR2 SVGEGT. CDR3 sequence: CASSSPRAGEHGYTF. In DNA form, the CDR3 reads TGTGCCAGCAGTTCCCCTCGGGCAGGTGAACATGGCTACACCTTC.

The chain joins TRBV9 to TRBJ1-2; no definite D call. Between the trimmed V and J ends, which lost 3 bases and 0 bases, there was a span of 21 bases. The CDR3 is made up of 18 amino acids. Germline-derived CDR1 and CDR2 are SGDLS and YYNGEE. The CDR3 DNA follows: TGTGCCAGCAGCGGGGGAAGGCCAACACGCCAGTCTAACTATGGCTACACCTTC. It is translated as CASSGGRPTRQSNYGYTF.

The chain has TRBV28 and TRBJ2-3; D call uncertain. V gave up 3 bases and J gave up 3 bases, with 10 bases separating them. This CDR3 is built from 14 residues. Germline V gives CDR1 MDHEN, CDR2 SYDVKM. The CDR3 DNA follows: TGTGCCAGCAGTTTTAACGATATAACAGATACGCAGTATTTT. Encoded protein: CASSFNDITDTQYF.

This clonotype is a singleton in its sample. This sequence joins TRBV3-1 and TRBJ2-3, with 9 nucleotides matching TRBD2. CDR3 length equals 15 residues. The V and J ends lost 3 bases and 1 base, in that order; junction bases with no gene match: 2. The germline V gene has CDR1 LGHDT and CDR2 YNNKEL (reference sequence). CDR3 residues: CASSHLAGGTDTQYF. In DNA form, the CDR3 reads TGTGCCAGCAGCCATTTAGCGGGGGGCACAGATACGCAGTATTTT.

This clonotype was observed a single time. The chain uses TRBV29-1 and TRBJ1-2; 7 bases line up with TRBD1. Germline lookup yields CDR1 SQVTM and CDR2 ANQGSEA. The CDR3 consists of 11 residues. The V segment lost 7 bases and the J segment 6 bases; nucleotides outside the gene matches: 5. The CDR3 DNA is TGCAGCGCCTACAGGGGTGATGGCTACACCTTC. Protein: CSAYRGDGYTF.

This clonotype was counted a single time. DNA for the CDR3: TGTGCCAGCAGTTTTGGACTGCGTGAAGTATACAATGAGCAGTTCTTC. This codes for CASSFGLREVYNEQFF. The J gene is TRBJ2-1, the V gene TRBV6-5; D might be TRBD2 (5 bases). The CDR3 length is 16 residues. Trimming took 4 bases from V and 4 from J, leaving 17 bases between them. Germline CDR1 and CDR2: MNHEY and SVGAGI.